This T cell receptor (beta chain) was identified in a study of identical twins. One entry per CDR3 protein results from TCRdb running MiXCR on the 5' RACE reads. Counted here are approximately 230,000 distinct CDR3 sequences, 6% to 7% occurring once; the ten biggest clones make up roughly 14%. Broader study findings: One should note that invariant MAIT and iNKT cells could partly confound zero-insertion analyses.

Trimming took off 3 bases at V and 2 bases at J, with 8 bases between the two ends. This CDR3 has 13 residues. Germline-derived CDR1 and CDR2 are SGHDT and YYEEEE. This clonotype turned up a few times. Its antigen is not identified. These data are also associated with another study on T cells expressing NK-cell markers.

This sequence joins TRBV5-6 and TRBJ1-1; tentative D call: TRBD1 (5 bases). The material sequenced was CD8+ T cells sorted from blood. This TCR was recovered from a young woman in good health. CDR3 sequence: CASSWTLNTEAFF. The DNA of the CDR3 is TGTGCCAGCAGCTGGACACTCAACACTGAAGCTTTCTTT.